This T cell receptor (beta chain) derives from a study of blood T cell repertoires in COVID-19 (dated by TCRdb to 2018 to 2021). Regarding the research as a whole: Collaborator samples came from the United States, Italy and Spain and covered acute and convalescent phases of COVID-19. The material from the prospective study consisted of cDNA or gDNA derived from T cells, B-cell-depleted T cells, or PBMCs. HLA class I and class II types, where available, came from metadata supplied by the sample provider rather than from assay-based typing. Samples came from the ongoing ImmuneRACE study (first 160 participants) plus 1,254 subjects from 6 global collaborators. The repertoires were made available in a free public database intended to serve as a resource for research on the immune response to SARS-CoV-2. A de-identified subject ID, COVID-19 status, age in years and sex were almost always included in the sample metadata. Subjects who had been exposed to COVID-19, were actively infected with it, or had recovered from it provided the deeply sampled blood TCRbeta repertoires that made up the dataset.

With respect to this clone: The specificity of this receptor is unknown. The sample holds no much larger clone one base away, and base qualities are not on file.

The investigation overall reported the following: The quantity of clinical and demographic metadata differed by source and by participant and was supplied without curation.

TCRbeta CDR3 regions were amplified from genomic DNA using the immunoSEQ Assay, a bias-controlled multiplex PCR. The authors processed their data as follows. Within the assay, amplification of reference gene primers was used to estimate how many nucleated cells each sample contained. To quantify the absolute abundance of each unique TCRbeta CDR3 rearrangement, sequence reads were collapsed and filtered. For each sample, productive Simpson clonality was calculated as the square root of Simpson's diversity index over productive rearrangements. TCRdb holds this immuneACCESS table with in-frame rearrangements only. Some clones are missing; in checked studies, unresolved V genes explain under half, and the rest has no known cause. V and J calls and clone size follow that table, whereas D and trimming were derived from the DNA. The sample records 300,000 or so clones, over 85% of which are singletons. In total, the top ten clones hold 2.9% of the sample.

Participants in the prospective study were aged about 18 to 89 years, lived in some 24 United States geographic areas, and enrolled through a virtual design. In the prospective study, cohorts were assigned on the basis of participant-reported clinical history obtained from a screening survey and a study questionnaire. Exposed participants had been in contact with someone with a PCR-confirmed or clinician-diagnosed COVID-19 case within 2 weeks of study entry. Each participant in the prospective study had whole blood, serum and a nasopharyngeal or oropharyngeal swab collected by mobile phlebotomists. Over an approximately 2-month period, participants in the prospective study had the option of providing additional blood draws and questionnaires. Prospective study blood samples were shipped either frozen or at room temperature before DNA extraction. Sequences were obtained from PBMCs or T cells enriched from blood (not recorded which). This receptor was identified in a woman aged 45-59 years who had been exposed to COVID-19.

The CDR3 sequence is CASRKDRTTDTQYF. The DNA sequence reads TGTGCCAGCAGGAAGGACAGGACCACAGATACGCAGTATTTT. Recombination linked TRBV6-5 to TRBJ2-3; TRBD1 agrees with 7 junctional bases. The CDR3 measures 14 amino acids from cysteine to phenylalanine. The entry retains the CDR3 DNA only, 42 bases that are in frame from base 1. After removal of 6 bases from V and 2 bases from J, the junction retains 5 bases not matched to a gene. The CDR1 and CDR2 encoded by the germline V gene are MNHEY and SVGAGI.